A selection of T cell receptor beta chains follows, all from one sample in a study of T cell responses to AZD1222 COVID-19 vaccine. This table comes from immunoSEQ multiplex PCR, and its TCRdb copy is limited to in-frame clones, with some not included. Here the sample spans 80,000 to 100,000 clones, around nine tenths being singletons. The material was peripheral blood, obtained on day 0 of AZD1222 vaccination. The receptors derive from an adult in good health. Both conserved end residues are part of each CDR3. A D gene is named only where the DNA matches it firmly. The listing skips clone size in some rows; elsewhere it reads once, few, many or a size class.

clone size | J gene | D gene | V gene | CDR3 DNA | CDR3 protein
- | TRBJ1-2 | TRBD1 | TRBV28 | TGTGCCAGCAGTCTTTCTGACAGGGATGGCTACACCTTC | CASSLSDRDGYTF
- | TRBJ1-4 | - | TRBV19 | TGTGCCAGTACCCGGGACGGAAATGAAAAACTGTTTTTT | CASTRDGNEKLFF
- | TRBJ1-5 | TRBD1 | TRBV7-2 | TGTGCCAGCAGCTTAGAGGGCAGGGGGGATCAGCCCCAGCATTTT | CASSLEGRGDQPQHF
once | TRBJ1-6 | TRBD1 | TRBV28 | TGTGCCAGCACCCCCCCGGGACAGGGGGTCTATTCACCCCTCCACTTT | CASTPPGQGVYSPLHF
- | TRBJ2-4 | - | TRBV19 | TGTGCCAGTAGTATAGGACTCGGTAGCGCCAAAAACATTCAGTACTTC | CASSIGLGSAKNIQYF
few | TRBJ2-7 | - | TRBV2 | TGTGCCAGCACGGGGTTCCCCTACGAGCAGTACTTC | CASTGFPYEQYF
- | TRBJ1-2 | TRBD1 | TRBV5-4 | TGTGCCAGCAGCTTGGGGAATCAGGGGGAGCACCTGGGCTACACCTTC | CASSLGNQGEHLGYTF
once | TRBJ2-3 | - | TRBV7-2 | TGTGCCAGCAGCTTAGGCCGGACAGGCACAGATACGCAGTATTTT | CASSLGRTGTDTQYF
- | TRBJ2-7 | - | TRBV27 | TGTGCCAGCAGTCGCTCACAGGGCCCATCCTACGAGCAGTACTTC | CASSRSQGPSYEQYF
- | TRBJ2-1 | TRBD2 | TRBV5-1 | TGCGCCAGCAGCTCCCAGTCTAGCGGGAGGGCCTTTGGAGAGCAGTTCTTC | CASSSQSSGRAFGEQFF
- | TRBJ2-7 | TRBD1 | TRBV19 | TGTGCCAGCAGTGCGGGGAAAACCGGGACAGGGCCATCAAGCTCCTACGAGCAGTACTTC | CASSAGKTGTGPSSSYEQYF
- | TRBJ2-1 | TRBD2 | TRBV14 | TGTGCCAGCAGCCAAGGGCTAGCGGGAATCTATGAGCAGTTCTTC | CASSQGLAGIYEQFF
- | TRBJ1-2 | - | TRBV7-9 | TGTGCCAGCAGCTCCCAGAGAGACTATGGCTACACCTTC | CASSSQRDYGYTF
- | TRBJ2-5 | - | TRBV11-2 | TGTGCCAGCAGCTTAGGACGGACCTACCAAGAGACCCAGTACTTC | CASSLGRTYQETQYF
- | TRBJ2-5 | TRBD2 | TRBV5-1 | TGCGCCAGCAGCTTGAACGCGGGGGGATTGGAGACCCAGTACTTC | CASSLNAGGLETQYF
- | TRBJ1-4 | TRBD1 | TRBV25-1 | TGTGCCAGCAGCGCAGCGGGGACAGACAATGAAAAACTGTTTTTT | CASSAAGTDNEKLFF
- | TRBJ2-7 | - | TRBV7-2 | TGTGCCAGCAGCGCCGCCGTGAACTACGAGCAGTACTTC | CASSAAVNYEQYF
- | TRBJ2-7 | TRBD1 | TRBV6-1 | TGTGCCAGCAGTGAAAGGGACAGAGTCTACGAGCAGTACTTC | CASSERDRVYEQYF
- | TRBJ2-6 | - | TRBV6-6 | TGTGCCAGCATGTTACAGGGTAACGGGGCCAACGTCCTGACTTTC | CASMLQGNGANVLTF
- | TRBJ2-7 | TRBD1 | TRBV5-4 | TGTGCCAGCAGCACAGCAGGGGGTAGGCTGTACTTC | CASSTAGGRLYF
- | TRBJ1-6 | - | TRBV7-8 | TGTGCCAGCGTGCGACAGGCTCTCAATAATTCACCCCTCCACTTT | CASVRQALNNSPLHF
- | TRBJ2-5 | - | TRBV3-1/TRBV3-2 | TGTGCCAGCAGCCAAATCGTTTATTCGGGACGAAGGATTAGTCAAGAGACCCAGTACTTC | CASSQIVYSGRRISQETQYF
- | TRBJ1-6 | - | TRBV27 | TGTGCCAGCAGTTCCACAGGGACCCAGAGCTCCTATAATTCACCCCTCCACTTT | CASSSTGTQSSYNSPLHF
few | TRBJ1-2 | - | TRBV18 | TGTGCCAGCTCACCAGGGTCTAACTATGGCTACACCTTC | CASSPGSNYGYTF
- | TRBJ2-1 | TRBD1 | TRBV7-2 | TGTGCCAGCAGCAGAGACAGGGGGCCGAATGAGCAGTTCTTC | CASSRDRGPNEQFF
- | TRBJ2-7 | - | TRBV4-2 | TGTGCCAGCAGCCAAGTCCAGGGGTTCGACGAGCAGTACTTC | CASSQVQGFDEQYF
- | TRBJ2-3 | - | TRBV7-9 | TGTGCCAGCAGTGAGGGAGAGAGCACAGATACGCAGTATTTT | CASSEGESTDTQYF
- | TRBJ2-3 | - | TRBV7-9 | TGTGCCAGCAGCTTAAAGGGGGCAGATACGCAGTATTTT | CASSLKGADTQYF
- | TRBJ2-3 | TRBD2 | TRBV4-3 | TGCGCCAGCAGCCAAACGCTGACTAGCGGAAGCACAGATACGCAGTATTTT | CASSQTLTSGSTDTQYF
- | TRBJ1-6 | - | TRBV5-1 | TGCGCCAGCAGCCCCCTCGGGCGCCCGGTGAATTCACCCCTCCACTTT | CASSPLGRPVNSPLHF
- | TRBJ2-7 | - | TRBV7-8 | TGTGCCAGCAGCTTAGAAGCCAGGTACTACGAGCAGTACTTC | CASSLEARYYEQYF
- | TRBJ2-1 | - | TRBV21-1 | TGTGCCAGCAGCAAAGGATGGACAGATAAATACAATGAGCAGTTCTTC | CASSKGWTDKYNEQFF
- | TRBJ2-5 | - | TRBV2 | TGTGCCAGATCCCCTACGGAGGTGAGAGAGACCCAGTACTTC | CARSPTEVRETQYF
- | TRBJ2-7 | TRBD1 | TRBV2 | TGTGCCAGCAGTGGGACAGGGGGGATCGAGCAGTACTTC | CASSGTGGIEQYF
- | TRBJ1-2 | - | TRBV9 | TGTGCCAGCAGCGTAGCGCCCGAGAAGGGCTACACCTTC | CASSVAPEKGYTF
few | TRBJ2-3 | TRBD2 | TRBV7-8 | TGTGCCAGCAGCTTAGCGGGACTAACGCAGTATTTT | CASSLAGLTQYF
- | TRBJ1-2 | - | TRBV29-1 | TGCAGCGTTGAAAGGCCGGTCTATGGCTACACCTTC | CSVERPVYGYTF
- | TRBJ1-2 | TRBD1 | TRBV4-3 | TGCGCCAGCAGCCAAGTAGTGGGACAGGGGTCTCTTTTATATGGCTACACCTTC | CASSQVVGQGSLLYGYTF
once | TRBJ1-2 | - | TRBV19 | TGTGCCAGTAGTGACAGGTTCTATGGCTACACCTTC | CASSDRFYGYTF
- | TRBJ2-3 | TRBD2 | TRBV2 | TGTGCCAGCAGTTACATCCCAACTAGCGGGAGTAGAGATACGCAGTATTTT | CASSYIPTSGSRDTQYF
- | TRBJ1-5 | - | TRBV27 | TGTGCCAGCAGTTTGTTTGGATCGGGGAAGGGTCAGCCCCAGCATTTT | CASSLFGSGKGQPQHF
- | TRBJ2-7 | - | TRBV7-2 | TGTGCCAGCAGGTTAGGGCAAGCGACCGGCTACGAGCAGTACTTC | CASRLGQATGYEQYF
- | TRBJ2-1 | - | TRBV7-2 | TGTGCCAGCAGCTCCTCCCATGGCGGGGGCTGGGATGAGCAGTTCTTC | CASSSSHGGGWDEQFF
- | TRBJ1-5 | - | TRBV4-1 | TGCGCCAGCAGCCAAGATCAAGGGACTCCAGAGCATTTT | CASSQDQGTPEHF
- | TRBJ2-1 | - | TRBV19 | TGTGCCAGTACCAATGTGGGGATCTACAATGAGCAGTTCTTC | CASTNVGIYNEQFF
- | TRBJ1-2 | - | TRBV6-5 | TGTGCCAGCTATCCGGGATCCTATGGCTACACCTTC | CASYPGSYGYTF